This TCR beta chain was sequenced during a study of T cell clonality in common variable immunodeficiency. Study conclusions and caveats: CVID subjects had higher TCRbeta clonality than healthy controls, most marked in about a third.

With 5 bases removed from V and 0 bases from J, the gap between germline ends came to 10 bases. The CDR3 is 14 residues long. In germline, CDR1 is SEHNR, CDR2 FQNEAQ (reference sequence). This clone was found many times. What it binds is unknown. From the germline J gene comes the end of the CDR3, since the read stops 3 residues before it. Sequencing was performed with immunoSEQ multiplex PCR; in TCRdb, only in-frame clones are kept and a portion is missing. The record shows 35,000 to 55,000 clones for this sample, with no singletons present. The J gene is TRBJ1-1, the V gene TRBV7-9, with D uncertain. This sequence originates from a person between 18 and 75 years old in good health. The sample comprised peripheral blood mononuclear cells. The CDR3 here is CASSLRVLNTEAFF. Partial CDR3 DNA: TGTGCCAGCAGCCTAAGAGTACTGAACACTGAA.